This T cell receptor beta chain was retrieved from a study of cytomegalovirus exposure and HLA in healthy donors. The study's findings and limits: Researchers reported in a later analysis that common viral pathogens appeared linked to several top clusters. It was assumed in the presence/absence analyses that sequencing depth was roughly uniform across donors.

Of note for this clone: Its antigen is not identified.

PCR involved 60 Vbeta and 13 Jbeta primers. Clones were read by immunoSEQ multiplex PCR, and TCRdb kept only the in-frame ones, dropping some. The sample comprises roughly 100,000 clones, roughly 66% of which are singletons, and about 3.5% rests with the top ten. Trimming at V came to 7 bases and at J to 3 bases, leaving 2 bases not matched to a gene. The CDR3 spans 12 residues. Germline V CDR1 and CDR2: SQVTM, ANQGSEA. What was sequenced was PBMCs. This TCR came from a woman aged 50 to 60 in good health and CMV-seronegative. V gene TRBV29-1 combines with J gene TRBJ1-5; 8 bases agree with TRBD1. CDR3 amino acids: CSAQGANQPQHF. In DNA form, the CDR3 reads TGCAGCGCCCAGGGGGCCAATCAGCCCCAGCATTTT.